This T cell receptor (beta chain) was observed in a study of T cells in Graves' hyperthyroidism and ophthalmopathy. In the study overall: Upon initial diagnosis and before any treatment, peripheral blood was collected. General study points: A median 6.5 months before onset, the model predicted ophthalmopathy.

CDR3 length: 14 residues. From germline, CDR1 is SNHLY and CDR2 FYNNEI. V dropped 4 bases and J dropped 4 bases, with 12 bases sitting between them. RNA transcripts provided the source from which TCR beta CDR3 regions were amplified. The HTBI primer set was used in a first-round RT-PCR of the TCR CDR3. TCRdb fed the multiplex PCR reads into MiXCR, producing one record per CDR3 protein. The sample lists 550,000 to 800,000 distinct CDR3 sequences, roughly 17% occurring once. This clonotype was found many times. Its antigen is unidentified. Uncontrolled infection, other autoimmune disease, pregnancy and lactation each barred patients from inclusion.

The V gene is TRBV2, the J gene TRBJ2-3; D is undetermined. This sequence originates from a middle-aged man with Graves' hyperthyroidism. What was sequenced was blood. CDR3 region: CASSGTSGSDTQYF. The CDR3 region has the DNA TGTGCCAGCAGTGGGACGTCCGGGTCAGATACGCAGTATTTT.